A single sample gave rise to the 16 T cell receptor beta chains below, sequenced in a study of CD8 T cells in ankylosing spondylitis. Study results and caveats: A TCR beta motif of roughly eight highly homologous variants appeared characteristic of ankylosing spondylitis blood.

No cognate antigen is known for these TCRs. TCRdb redid the calling of the 5' RACE reads with MiXCR, one entry per CDR3 protein. The sample contains some 800,000 distinct CDR3 sequences, roughly 10% of which appear only once. Sequenced input: blood, either unsorted or a sorted T cell fraction (not recorded which). Every receptor here comes from a male donor with ankylosing spondylitis.

The chain has TRBV24-1 and TRBJ2-5; 8 bases align to TRBD2. Unmatched junction bases numbered 10, after V lost 4 bases and J lost 4 bases. The CDR3 loop spans 16 amino acids. Germline CDR1 and CDR2: KGHDR and SFDVKD. In nucleotides, the CDR3 is TGTGCCACCAGTGACCCGATCGCGGGAGGTGTAGAGACCCAGTACTTC. It encodes CATSDPIAGGVETQYF.

The chain has TRBV7-2 and TRBJ1-6; a weak D match, TRBD1 (6 bases). The germline V gene has CDR1 SGHTA and CDR2 FQGNSA. V lost 5 bases and J 8 bases, leaving 13 bases between the germline ends. The length of the CDR3 is 14 residues. The CDR3 reads CASSASYRDSPLHF. CDR3 DNA sequence: TGTGCCAGCAGCGCGTCCTACAGGGATTCACCCCTCCACTTT.

This clonotype was picked up many times. The chain carries TRBV7-2 and TRBJ2-7, with D tentatively TRBD1 or TRBD2 (5 bases each). V lost 5 bases and J lost 6, with 8 bases in between. The CDR3 is 11 residues long. CDR1 and CDR2 from the germline V gene are SGHTA and FQGNSA. The CDR3 region has the DNA TGTGCCAGCAGCCCCGGGACCGAGCAGTACTTC. Its translation: CASSPGTEQYF. Complete variable domain (other parts from reference TRBV7-2 and TRBJ2-7): GAGVSQSPSNKVTEKGKDVELRCDPISGHTALYWYRQSLGQGLEFLIYFQGNSAPDKSGLPSDRFSAERTGGSVSTLTIQRTQQEDSAVYLCASSPGTEQYFGPGTRLTVT.

This clonotype has just a few counts. In DNA form, the CDR3 reads TGCGCCAGCAGCGCTGGGGGGTCTCTTTACAATGAGCAGTTCTTC. Translating gives CASSAGGSLYNEQFF. The V call is TRBV5-1, the J call TRBJ2-1, with D possibly matching TRBD2 (6 bases). Trimming shortened V by 4 bases and J by 4 bases, and 15 bases separated the two germline ends. Germline CDR1 SGHRS, CDR2 YFSETQ. CDR3 size: 15 residues.

This chain connects TRBV23-1 to TRBJ1-6, with D possibly TRBD1 on 5 matching bases. TRBV23-1 is placed among ORFs of uncertain function. The CDR3 is 17 amino acids. With 3 bases removed from V and 0 bases from J, the gap between germline ends came to 12 bases. CDR3 coding DNA: TGCGCCAGCAGTCATTTACACAGGAGCTCCTATAATTCACCCCTCCACTTT. This sequence encodes CASSHLHRSSYNSPLHF.

This clonotype has just a few counts. The gene calls are TRBV5-1 and TRBJ2-5; D might be TRBD1 or TRBD2, each matching 5 bases. Trimming removed 0 bases from V and 4 bases from J, with 13 bases in between. Per germline, CDR1 SGHRS and CDR2 YFSETQ. The CDR3 runs to 15 residues. CDR3 sequence reads: CASSLEGPSGETQYF. In nucleotides, the CDR3 is TGCGCCAGCAGCTTGGAGGGACCCTCGGGAGAGACCCAGTACTTC.

This clonotype appeared many times. The V and J genes are TRBV20-1 and TRBJ1-3; no clear D. Deletions cut 2 bases from V and 0 bases from J, with 2 bases between. The CDR3 consists of 12 residues. Germline-derived CDR1 and CDR2 are DFQATT and SNEGSKA (reference sequence). CDR3 amino acids: CSARNSGNTIYF. Here the CDR3 DNA reads TGCAGTGCTAGAAACTCTGGAAACACCATATATTTT.

J is TRBJ2-5 and V is TRBV7-9; a weak D match, TRBD1 (5 bases). Germline values: CDR1 SEHNR, CDR2 FQNEAQ (reference sequence). The CDR3 covers 14 residues. The V gene lost 3 bases and the J gene lost 2 bases, with 10 bases spanning the gap. As DNA, the CDR3 is TGTGCCAGCAGCTTGAAGGGGAATCAAGAGACCCAGTACTTC. Its protein is CASSLKGNQETQYF.

The V and J genes are TRBV4-2 and TRBJ2-5; 7 positions match TRBD1. Germline V gene sequence: CDR1 LGHNA, CDR2 YNFKEQ. The V and J ends lost 2 bases and 3 bases, in that order; junction bases with no gene match: 15. This CDR3 spans 18 amino acids. CDR3 residues: CASSQRATSRGREETQYF. The DNA of the CDR3 is TGTGCCAGCAGCCAAAGGGCCACGTCGAGGGGGCGAGAAGAGACCCAGTACTTC.

The chain combines TRBV28 with TRBJ1-2; 11 nucleotides agree with TRBD1. The CDR3 contains 14 residues. V lost 5 bases to trimming and J lost 4 bases; unmatched junction nucleotides: 3. CDR1 MDHEN and CDR2 SYDVKM come from the germline V gene. The DNA for the CDR3 is TGTGCCAGCAGTGGGGACAGGGGGGCCTATGGCTACACCTTC. This sequence encodes CASSGDRGAYGYTF.

The gene calls are TRBV12-3 or TRBV12-4 and TRBJ1-1; D ambiguous. Trimming stripped 5 bases from V and 3 bases from J, with 16 bases between. The CDR3 runs 15 residues. The DNA of the CDR3 is TGTGCCAGCAGTCCCGACCCTACGGGGTACACTGAAGCTTTCTTT. This gives the protein CASSPDPTGYTEAFF.

Only a few counts were recorded for this clonotype. The chain combines TRBV29-1 with TRBJ2-1, with D perhaps given as TRBD1 or TRBD2 (7 bases each). CDR3 length equals 17 residues. CDR1 and CDR2 from the germline V gene are SQVTM and ANQGSEA. The V end was cut by 6 bases, the J end by 2 bases, with 23 bases between. CDR3 region: CSVPLGGRGGTYNEQFF. The CDR3 DNA reads as TGCAGCGTGCCCCTTGGCGGGAGAGGGGGCACCTACAATGAGCAGTTCTTC.

This clonotype was seen only a few times. The CDR3 DNA reads TGTGCCAGCAGCCGCCTAGGGGGGATCGCAGATACGCAGTATTTT. Amino acid sequence: CASSRLGGIADTQYF. The rearrangement uses TRBV7-8 and TRBJ2-3; the D call may be TRBD1 or TRBD2 (6 bases each). The CDR3 has 15 residues. Germline V gene sequence: CDR1 SGHVS, CDR2 FQNEAQ. V lost 5 bases to trimming and J lost 4 bases, with 16 bases between them. Full variable domain (rest looked up from reference TRBV7-8 and TRBJ2-3): GAGVSQSPRYKVAKRGQDVALRCDPISGHVSLFWYQQALGQGPEFLTYFQNEAQLDKSGLPSDRFFAERPEGSVSTLKIQRTQQEDSAVYLCASSRLGGIADTQYFGPGTRLTVL.

V is TRBV20-1 and J is TRBJ2-1; D is unresolved. V lost 3 bases to trimming and J lost 4 bases, with 10 bases between them. Per germline, CDR1 DFQATT and CDR2 SNEGSKA (reference sequence). The CDR3 spans 13 residues. The CDR3 reads CSASRTSYNEQFF. CDR3 DNA: TGCAGTGCTAGTCGCACTTCTTACAATGAGCAGTTCTTC.

This clonotype was counted a few times. The V gene is TRBV6-6, the J gene TRBJ2-7; maybe TRBD2 (6 bases). V was pared by 8 bases and J by 1 base, with 12 bases between. The CDR3 runs 13 residues. Germline CDR1 MNHNY, CDR2 SVGAGI (reference sequence). The CDR3 DNA is TGTGCCAGCCAGGACGGGACTTCCTACGAGCAGTACTTC. Amino acid sequence: CASQDGTSYEQYF.

This clonotype has a handful of counts. The rearrangement links TRBV20-1 to TRBJ2-2; D is ambiguous. The CDR3 contains 15 residues. Germline CDR1 is DFQATT and CDR2 is SNEGSKA (reference sequence). Trimming took off 3 bases at V and 0 bases at J, with 11 bases between the two ends. The CDR3, as DNA: TGCAGTGCTAGCCCGCAGGCCGCGAACACCGGGGAGCTGTTTTTT. Its translation is CSASPQAANTGELFF.